The 3 T cell receptor beta chains reported below all come from one sample, sequenced in a study of blood T cell repertoires in COVID-19 (dated by TCRdb to the early 2020s). Receptors were amplified or captured by the immunoSEQ multiplex PCR assay. Not all clones reach the TCRdb copy of this immuneACCESS table, which keeps in-frame sequences only. Checked studies attribute under half of the gap to unresolved V genes and leave the rest unexplained. A total of around 92,000 clones appear in this sample, 86% of them only once. Of the sample, 20% to 30% falls within the top ten clones. The sequencing sample was made of peripheral blood. These receptors were obtained from a human donor in a cohort sampled during active COVID-19.

This sequence joins TRBV6-6 and TRBJ2-5; TRBD2 aligns across 14 bases. The germline gives CDR1 MNHNY, CDR2 SVGAGI (reference sequence). The CDR3 consists of 18 residues. Germline trimming cut 5 bases from V and 5 bases from J; bases unmatched to any gene: 13. The CDR3 bases are TGTGCCAGCAGTCGACGGGGGGGGACTAGCGGGAGCGGGGAGACCCAGTACTTC. Protein: CASSRRGGTSGSGETQYF.

The chain joins TRBV6-5 to TRBJ1-2, with 10 bases identical to TRBD1. V was pared by 6 bases and J by 4 bases, with 5 bases of the junction left unmatched. CDR3 length: 14 residues. The V gene's germline CDR1 is MNHEY and CDR2 SVGAGI. The CDR3 region is CASRLGQGFYGYTF. The CDR3, as DNA: TGTGCCAGCAGGCTGGGACAGGGGTTCTATGGCTACACCTTC.

V usage is TRBV5-1 and J usage is TRBJ2-7, with 7 nucleotides matching TRBD1. Trimming took 4 bases from V and 0 from J; bases not matched to a gene: 10. Germline values: CDR1 SGHRS, CDR2 YFSETQ. The CDR3 consists of 16 residues. CDR3 DNA: TGCGCCAGCAGCCCAACGACAGGGACCTTCTCCTACGAGCAGTACTTC. Amino acid sequence: CASSPTTGTFSYEQYF.